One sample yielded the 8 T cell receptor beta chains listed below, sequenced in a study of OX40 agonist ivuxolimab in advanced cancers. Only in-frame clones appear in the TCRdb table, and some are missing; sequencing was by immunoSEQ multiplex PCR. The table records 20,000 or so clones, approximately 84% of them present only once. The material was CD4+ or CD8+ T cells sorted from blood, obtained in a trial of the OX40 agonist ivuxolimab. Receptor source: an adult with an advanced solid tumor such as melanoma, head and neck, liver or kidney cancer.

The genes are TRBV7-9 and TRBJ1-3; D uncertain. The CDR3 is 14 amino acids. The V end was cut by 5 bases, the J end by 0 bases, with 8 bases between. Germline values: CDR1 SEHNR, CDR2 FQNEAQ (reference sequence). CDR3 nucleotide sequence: TGTGCCAGCAGCACCCCGGCCTCTGGAAACACCATATATTTT. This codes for CASSTPASGNTIYF.

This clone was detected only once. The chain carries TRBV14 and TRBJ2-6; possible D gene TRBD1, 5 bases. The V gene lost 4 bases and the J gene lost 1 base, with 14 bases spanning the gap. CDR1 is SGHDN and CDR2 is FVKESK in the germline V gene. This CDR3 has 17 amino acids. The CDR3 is CASSPQTVRSGANVLTF. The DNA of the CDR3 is TGTGCCAGCAGCCCTCAGACAGTCAGATCTGGGGCCAACGTCCTGACTTTC.

The CDR3: CASSLVEGTNYEQYF. The DNA of the CDR3 is TGTGCCAGCAGTTTAGTGGAGGGGACTAACTACGAGCAGTACTTC. This chain connects TRBV27 to TRBJ2-5, with TRBD2 identical over 7 bases. Matching the DNA end better, TRBJ2-7 makes the J call doubtful. This CDR3 is 15 amino acids long. Germline lookup yields CDR1 MNHEY and CDR2 SMNVEV (reference sequence).

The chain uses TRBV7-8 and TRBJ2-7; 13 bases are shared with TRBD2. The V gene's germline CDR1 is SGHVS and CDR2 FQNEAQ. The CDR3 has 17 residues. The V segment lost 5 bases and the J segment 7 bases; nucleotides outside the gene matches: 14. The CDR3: CASSPSVPGLAGNEQYF. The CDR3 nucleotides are TGTGCCAGCAGCCCTAGCGTTCCGGGACTAGCGGGGAATGAGCAGTACTTC.

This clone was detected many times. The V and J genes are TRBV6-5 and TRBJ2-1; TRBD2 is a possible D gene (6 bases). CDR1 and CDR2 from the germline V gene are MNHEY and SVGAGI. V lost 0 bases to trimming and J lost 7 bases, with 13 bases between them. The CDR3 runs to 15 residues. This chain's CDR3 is CASSYSIGLSNEQFF. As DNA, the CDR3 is TGTGCCAGCAGTTACTCGATCGGACTAAGTAATGAGCAGTTCTTC.

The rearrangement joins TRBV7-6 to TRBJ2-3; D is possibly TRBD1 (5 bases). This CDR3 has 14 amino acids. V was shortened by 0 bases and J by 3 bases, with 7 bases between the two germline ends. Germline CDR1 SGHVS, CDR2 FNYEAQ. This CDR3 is CASSLAGATDTQYF. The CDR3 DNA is TGTGCCAGCAGCTTAGCAGGGGCGACAGATACGCAGTATTTT. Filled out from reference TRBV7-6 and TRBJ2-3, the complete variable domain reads GAGVSQSPRYKVTKRGQDVALRCDPISGHVSLYWYRQALGQGPEFLTYFNYEAQQDKSGLPNDRFSAERPEGSISTLTIQRTEQRDSAMYRCASSLAGATDTQYFGPGTRLTVL.

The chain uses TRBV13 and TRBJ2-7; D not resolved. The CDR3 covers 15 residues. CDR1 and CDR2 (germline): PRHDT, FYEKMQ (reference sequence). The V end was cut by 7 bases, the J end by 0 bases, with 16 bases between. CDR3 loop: CASTFAIPYSYEQYF. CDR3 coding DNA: TGTGCCAGCACCTTCGCGATACCCTACTCCTACGAGCAGTACTTC.

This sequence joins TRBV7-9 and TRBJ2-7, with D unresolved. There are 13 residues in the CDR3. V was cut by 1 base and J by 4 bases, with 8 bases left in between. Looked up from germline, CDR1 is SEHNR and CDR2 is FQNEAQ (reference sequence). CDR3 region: CASSLGNRYEQYF. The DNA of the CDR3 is TGTGCCAGCAGCTTAGGTAATCGGTACGAGCAGTACTTC.